This T cell receptor (beta chain) appears in the sequencing data of a study of cytomegalovirus exposure and HLA in healthy donors listed by TCRdb under 2017. Study-wide context: The 666 repertoires of the first cohort and the 95 to 150 validation repertoires were produced on the same platform, according to a later analysis. The study aimed to test whether cataloging public T cell receptors could reveal signatures of past pathogen exposure. A separate validation cohort of over 95 different subjects was used in addition to the roughly 620-subject first cohort. High-throughput TCR immunosequencing, statistical association of individual TCRs with disease status, and machine learning were combined to predict cytomegalovirus infection status.

The library was produced with the immunoSEQ multiplex PCR assay. Per the authors' processing: A statistical classification framework was built for diagnosing cytomegalovirus status from the catalog of TCR beta chain sequences. As stored in TCRdb, this immuneACCESS dataset retains in-frame rearrangements with V and J assigned. A fraction of the clones does not appear; measured against another copy, unresolved V genes explain less than half of the discrepancy, and the remainder lacks a known reason. That table is the source of V, J and clone size, and D and trimming were worked out from the DNA. Within this sample are over 150,000 clones, with roughly nine tenths of them counted one time only. In total, the top ten clones hold approximately 2.9% of the sample. Separate from the approximately 700-subject first cohort, the validation cohort of about 110 subjects was the group to which the donors belonged.

About this clone: Its antigen is currently not known. The input lacks base qualities; no much larger clone sits a single base away.

The full study reports these points: The classifier was reported to diagnose cytomegalovirus status with high specificity and sensitivity in both the original and validation cohorts. The study gave a list of roughly 150 TCR beta chains associated with cytomegalovirus. While some public TCRs were present in many individuals, most TCR sequences turned up only very rarely across donors. Three of the identified cytomegalovirus-associated TCR beta chains were confirmed in vitro to be specific for cytomegalovirus antigens. According to the authors, the approach could potentially be generalized to other disease states and immunological phenotypes. Subsequent analysis determined that TCRs grouped into clusters in the first cohort also showed a tendency toward co-occurrence across the 120 or so validation repertoires, and 90% to 95% of cluster scores exceeded 0. A later analysis lacked HLA typing for the validation cohort, so it scored co-occurrence in that cohort across all 110 or so repertoires.

The CDR3 sequence holds 14 residues, the cysteine and phenylalanine included. Only the CDR3 region is kept as DNA, spanning 42 bases read in frame from base 1. The germline V gene sets CDR1 to SGHAT and CDR2 to FQNNGV. V has 5 bases trimmed and J has 4 bases trimmed; junction bases matching no gene number 5. The sequenced material came from PBMCs. The source is a woman between 18 and 29 years old in good health and CMV-seropositive. In this chain, TRBV11-2 is recombined with TRBJ2-7; 10 central bases correspond to TRBD1. For the CDR3, the sequence is CASSADRGQYEQYF. The nucleotide sequence reads as follows: TGTGCCAGCAGCGCTGACAGGGGGCAATACGAGCAGTACTTC. The full variable domain, with segments outside the CDR3 supplied by the reference TRBV11-2 and TRBJ2-7 proteins, appears as EAGVAQSPRYKIIEKRQSVAFWCNPISGHATLYWYQQILGQGPKLLIQFQNNGVVDDSQLPKDRFSAERLKGVDSTLKIQPAKLEDSAVYLCASSADRGQYEQYFGPGTRLTVT.